One sample yielded the 17 T cell receptor beta chains listed below, sequenced in a study of CD8+CD57+ T cells in acquired aplastic anemia listed by TCRdb under 2018. The patients picked for sequencing were ones in whom flow cytometry had shown an expansion of CD8+CD57+ cells. The run used an Illumina HiSeq 2000. Genomic DNA served as template for TCR beta VDJ combination and CDR3 sequence profiling. The public reads were quality trimmed at Q25 with fastp and then assembled into clones with MiXCR by TCRdb, keeping productive beta chains. For every CDR3 protein sequence, its rows merge into one entry that carries the most common genes and DNA. Across this sample there are fewer than 85,000 distinct CDR3 sequences, with roughly 70% seen only once. The ten biggest clones cover roughly 80% of the sample. The specimen sequenced was sorted CD4+, CD8+, or CD8+CD57+ T cells (not recorded which) from PBMCs. The receptors were sampled from a human donor with aplastic anemia.

The chain recombines TRBV11-1 with TRBJ2-2; TRBD2 matches at 12 bases. Trimming took 1 base from V and 1 from J; bases not matched to a gene: 7. The germline CDR1 and CDR2 sequences are SGHAT and FQDESV (reference sequence). The CDR3 sequence is 19 residues long. The CDR3 DNA sequence: TGTGCCAGCAGCTTAGGGGGACTAGCGGGCGTAATGAACACCGGGGAGCTGTTTTTT. It specifies CASSLGGLAGVMNTGELFF.

V gene TRBV7-6 combines with J gene TRBJ2-3; TRBD1 aligns across 9 bases. The CDR3 contains 14 residues. V dropped 6 bases and J dropped 4; count of bases not matched to a gene: 5. Germline CDR1 reads SGHVS; CDR2 reads FNYEAQ. CDR3: CASSRTGVADTQYF. The CDR3 DNA sequence: TGTGCCAGCAGTAGGACAGGGGTGGCAGATACGCAGTATTTT.

CDR3 sequence reads: CASSPRLAGTTYEQYF. The CDR3 nucleotides are TGTGCCAGCAGCCCTAGACTAGCGGGGACCACCTACGAGCAGTACTTC. The chain has TRBV4-2 and TRBJ2-7; the match to TRBD2 covers 11 bases. Germline CDR1 is LGHNA and CDR2 is YNFKEQ. V dropped 4 bases and J dropped 2; count of bases not matched to a gene: 7. The CDR3 loop spans 16 amino acids.

DNA of the CDR3: TGTGCCACGGGGGAGAACTACGAGCAGTACTTC. Translated, it gives CATGENYEQYF. This chain uses TRBV24-1 with TRBJ2-7; D may match TRBD1 or TRBD2 (5 bases each). This CDR3 region has 11 residues. The V and J ends lost 10 bases and 3 bases respectively, with 9 bases between them. Germline V gene data show CDR1 as KGHDR and CDR2 as SFDVKD.

The rearrangement joins TRBV7-2 to TRBJ2-5; TRBD2 matches 7 bases. This CDR3 region has 15 residues. The V gene's germline CDR1 is SGHTA and CDR2 FQGNSA. J gave up 2 bases and V 11 bases, and 14 bases lay outside the gene matches. For the CDR3, the DNA is TGTGCCGTCGGCGGGAGCAGTATAGCGCAAGAGACCCAGTACTTC. Its protein product is CAVGGSSIAQETQYF.

The count of this clonotype is one. The J gene is TRBJ2-7, the V gene TRBV25-1; 9 bases line up with TRBD2. With V trimmed by 3 bases and J by 2 bases, 2 bases remained unmatched. This CDR3 has 14 amino acids. Germline CDR1 MGHDK, CDR2 SYGVNS. The CDR3 DNA is TGTGCCAGCAGTGATCTAGCGGGGCCCTACGAGCAGTACTTC. Translation: CASSDLAGPYEQYF.

This chain joins TRBV7-8 and TRBJ2-1; 9 nucleotides match TRBD2. This CDR3 is 16 amino acids long. Germline CDR1 SGHVS, CDR2 FQNEAQ. Losses at the gene ends were 2 bases for V and 6 bases for J; bases not matched to a gene: 8. DNA for the CDR3: TGTGCCAGCAGCTTATATGAGCGGGAGGAAGGCAATGAGCAGTTCTTC. Translating gives CASSLYEREEGNEQFF.

This chain links TRBV10-3 with TRBJ1-2, with 11 positions matching TRBD1. The J segment lost 3 bases and the V segment lost 11 bases, leaving 5 bases of the junction unmatched. Germline CDR1 and CDR2: ENHRY and SYGVKD. CDR3 length equals 13 residues. CDR3 amino acids: CAVGTGGHYGYTF. In DNA form, the CDR3 reads TGTGCCGTAGGGACAGGGGGTCACTATGGCTACACCTTC.

The chain employs TRBV2 and TRBJ2-5, with D unresolved. V lost 10 bases and J lost 2, with 20 bases in between. Germline V gives CDR1 SNHLY, CDR2 FYNNEI. This CDR3 region has 15 residues. The CDR3 region has the DNA TGTGCCACGTCGTTGACACTTGGAATGCAAGAGACCCAGTACTTC. Protein: CATSLTLGMQETQYF.

This clonotype was found many times. The chain has TRBV10-3 and TRBJ2-7, with no clear D. The germline CDR1 and CDR2 sequences are ENHRY and SYGVKD. V lost 3 bases to trimming and J lost 0 bases, with 0 bases between them. The CDR3 has 11 amino acids. The DNA of the CDR3 is TGTGCCATCAGTGACTCCTACGAGCAGTACTTC. Protein: CAISDSYEQYF.

The chain links TRBV10-1 to TRBJ1-1; 7 bases align to TRBD1. The CDR3 runs to 15 residues. Germline CDR1 and CDR2: WNHNN and SYGVQD (reference sequence). J lost 2 bases, V lost 3 bases, and 6 bases had no gene match. The CDR3, as DNA: TGCGCCAGCAGTGACCTGGGACAGCTAAACACTGAAGCTTTCTTT. It is translated as CASSDLGQLNTEAFF.

The chain is built from TRBV5-4 and TRBJ2-1; 12 bases map to TRBD2. Trimming removed 3 bases from V and 9 bases from J; junction bases left unmatched: 13. Germline loops: CDR1 SGHNT, CDR2 YYREEE (reference sequence). There are 17 residues in the CDR3. CDR3: CASSYATSGGPSGEQFF. CDR3 nucleotide sequence: TGTGCCAGCAGCTACGCGACTAGCGGGGGCCCATCAGGTGAGCAGTTCTTC. The full variable domain, rest sourced from reference TRBV5-4 and TRBJ2-1, is ETGVTQSPTHLIKTRGQQVTLRCSSQSGHNTVSWYQQALGQGPQFIFQYYREEENGRGNFPPRFSGLQFPNYSSELNVNALELDDSALYLCASSYATSGGPSGEQFFGPGTRLTVL.

J is TRBJ2-7 and V is TRBV6-1, with D possibly matching TRBD2 (6 bases). The CDR3 contains 14 residues. The V gene lost 7 bases and the J gene lost 0 bases, with 13 bases spanning the gap. Per germline, CDR1 MNHNS and CDR2 SASEGT. The CDR3 region has the DNA TGTGCCAGCACCGACTCGGGGGACTCCTACGAGCAGTACTTC. It translates to CASTDSGDSYEQYF.

The V gene is TRBV25-1, the J gene TRBJ1-6; D perhaps matches TRBD1 (5 bases). The CDR3 loop spans 13 amino acids. Germline CDR1 and CDR2: MGHDK and SYGVNS. Trimming took off 1 base at V and 11 bases at J, with 9 bases between the two ends. CDR3 DNA sequence: TGTGCCAGCAGTGAATCCCAGGGCCCACCCCTCCACTTT. Protein sequence: CASSESQGPPLHF.

The chain joins TRBV7-2 to TRBJ1-1; no firm D call. The CDR3 spans 13 residues. V was trimmed by 7 bases and J by 1 base, leaving 10 bases between them. CDR1 is SGHTA and CDR2 is FQGNSA in the germline V gene. CDR3 sequence: CASNPVTNTEAFF. CDR3 DNA sequence: TGTGCCAGCAACCCAGTTACGAACACTGAAGCTTTCTTT.

The gene calls are TRBV11-2 and TRBJ2-3; 7 bases line up with TRBD2. Germline V lookup: CDR1 SGHAT, CDR2 FQNNGV. Losses at the gene ends were 4 bases for V and 0 bases for J; bases not matched to a gene: 7. The CDR3 totals 16 residues. The chain's CDR3 is CASSWGEGLSTDTQYF. The CDR3 DNA reads TGTGCCAGCAGCTGGGGGGAGGGCCTAAGCACAGATACGCAGTATTTT.

The V and J genes are TRBV11-1 and TRBJ2-7; TRBD1 matches at 7 bases. With 4 bases clipped from V and 1 base from J, the junction kept 10 bases outside the gene matches. The germline V gene has CDR1 SGHAT and CDR2 FQDESV (reference sequence). The CDR3 spans 16 residues. The CDR3 loop reads CASSSPQDRVSYEQYF. CDR3 bases: TGTGCCAGCAGCTCACCACAAGACAGGGTATCCTACGAGCAGTACTTC. Combining the CDR3 with reference TRBV11-1 and TRBJ2-7 gives the whole variable domain EAEVAQSPRYKITEKSQAVAFWCDPISGHATLYWYRQILGQGPELLVQFQDESVVDDSQLPKDRFSAERLKGVDSTLKIQPAELGDSAMYLCASSSPQDRVSYEQYFGPGTRLTVT.